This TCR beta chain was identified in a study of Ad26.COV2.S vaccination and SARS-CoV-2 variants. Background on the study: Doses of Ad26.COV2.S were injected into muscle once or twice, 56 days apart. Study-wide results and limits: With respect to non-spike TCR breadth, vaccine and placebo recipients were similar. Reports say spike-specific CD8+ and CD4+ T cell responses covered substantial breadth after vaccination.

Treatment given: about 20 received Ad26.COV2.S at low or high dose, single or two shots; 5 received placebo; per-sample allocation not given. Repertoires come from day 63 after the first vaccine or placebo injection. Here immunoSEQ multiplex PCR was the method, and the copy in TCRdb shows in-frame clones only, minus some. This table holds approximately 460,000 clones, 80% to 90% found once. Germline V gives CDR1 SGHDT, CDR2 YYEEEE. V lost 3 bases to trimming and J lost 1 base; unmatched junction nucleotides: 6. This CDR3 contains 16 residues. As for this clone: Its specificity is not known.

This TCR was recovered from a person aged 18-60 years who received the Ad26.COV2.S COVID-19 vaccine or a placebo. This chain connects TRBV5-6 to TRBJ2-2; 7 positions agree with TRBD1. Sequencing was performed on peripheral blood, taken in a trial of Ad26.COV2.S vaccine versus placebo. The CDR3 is CASSWWDRVNTGELFF. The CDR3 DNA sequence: TGTGCCAGCAGCTGGTGGGACAGAGTGAACACCGGGGAGCTGTTTTTT.